This T cell receptor (beta chain) was identified in a study of T and B cells in COVID-19 patients. Across the study: Peripheral blood came from COVID-19 patients with active infection or after recovery. Points from the study as a whole: In COVID-19 patients, T cell receptor beta variable and joining gene use was reportedly strongly skewed. Sorted SARS-CoV-2-responsive or tetramer+ T cells and CD4+, regulatory and CD8+ subsets were not yet sequenced. At recovery TRB diversity and richness exceeded healthy donors, after highly clonal active COVID-19 repertoires.

BIOMED2 TRB-A/B primer pools were used in multiplex TRB PCR. TCRdb called the multiplex PCR reads again in MiXCR, with one record for every CDR3 protein. This sample carries fewer than 20,000 distinct CDR3 sequences, 35% to 45% of them seen once, and the ten largest clones take 16%. The germline V gene encodes CDR1 SGHAT and CDR2 FQDESV (reference sequence). Trimming stripped 5 bases from V and 3 bases from J, with 27 bases between. The CDR3 spans 19 residues. From blood, about 240-550 ng of genomic DNA served as TRB template. Concerning this clonotype itself: What it recognizes is unknown.

V usage is TRBV11-1 and J usage is TRBJ2-3; tentatively, D is TRBD2 (5 bases). Sequencing input: blood. The TCR originated in a human donor with active COVID-19. CDR3 loop: CASSPLGLSSMRRTDTQYF. The CDR3 coding sequence is TGTGCCAGCAGCCCCCTTGGGCTTTCCTCGATGAGGAGGACAGATACGCAGTATTTT.